A selection of T cell receptor delta chains follows, all from one sample in a study of Vδ1+ human thymocytes. TCRdb reanalyzed the multiplex PCR reads using CATT. Among 45,000 to 75,000 delta-chain clones listed, roughly 16% were seen once. Sequencing was done on a sample of Vdelta1+ gamma-delta thymocytes from the thymus. These receptors were taken from a girl under three years old who had congenital heart surgery. CDR3s include the opening cysteine and the closing phenylalanine or tryptophan. D genes are given only for firm matches. Size tells how often a clone was seen (once, few, many) or the class of an expanded clone, and some rows leave it out.

V gene	D gene	J gene	clone size	CDR3 DNA	CDR3 protein
TRDV1	TRDD3	TRDJ1	few	TGTGCTCTTGGGGAAGTTGAACAGTTACGGGGGGATACTAGAGGCACCGATAAACTCATCTTT	CALGEVEQLRGDTRGTDKLIF
TRDV1	TRDD3	TRDJ1	NA	TGTGCTCTTGGAGATCCTAACGTTCAAGTACTGGGGCCCACGGGGGGTCGAACCGATAAACTCATCTTT	CALGDPNVQVLGPTGGRTDKLIF
TRDV1	NA	TRDJ1	NA	TGTGCTCTTGGGGAACAAAAATGGGAGCTGGTGGGAACCGATAAACTCATCTTT	CALGEQKWELVGTDKLIF
TRDV1	TRDD3	TRDJ1	NA	TGTGCTCTTGGGGAATATGGACGGTGGGGGATACATGGTAAACTCATCTTT	CALGEYGRWGIHGKLIF
TRDV1	TRDD3	TRDJ1	few	TGTGCTCTTGGGGAACCCTCCGGGCCGACTGGGGGACACGATAAACTCATCTTT	CALGEPSGPTGGHDKLIF
TRDV1	TRDD3	TRDJ1	few	TGTGCTCTTGGGGAACTAGCCGAGGAGTACAATGCTGGGGGTTCCCTCACCGATAAACTCATCTTT	CALGELAEEYNAGGSLTDKLIF
TRDV1	TRDD3	TRDJ1	few	TGTGCTCTTGGGGACGCTCTCCCCCGGCGTAACTGGGGGATACCCCACACCGATAAACTCATCTTT	CALGDALPRRNWGIPHTDKLIF
TRDV1	NA	TRDJ1	NA	TGTGCTCTTGGGGACTCTGTCCCCACCGATAAACTCATCTTT	CALGDSVPTDKLIF
TRDV1	NA	TRDJ1	NA	TGTGCTCTTGGCCTCCCCATCCAATCTACTGGGTACACCGATAAACTCATCTTT	CALGLPIQSTGYTDKLIF
TRDV1	TRDD3	TRDJ1	NA	TGTGCTCTTGGGGAACTATTCAGGGGGGATAGAGCCTTCACCGATAAACTCATCTTT	CALGELFRGDRAFTDKLIF
TRDV1	TRDD3	TRDJ1	once	TGTGCTCTTGGGGAACTTAGTCTACGTGCCCACTGGGGGGACTCCGATAAACTCATCTTT	CALGELSLRAHWGDSDKLIF
TRDV1	NA	TRDJ1	few	TGTGCTCTTGGGGAACGTACTGGAGGATACATCGATAAACTCATCTTT	CALGERTGGYIDKLIF
TRDV1	NA	TRDJ1	few	TGTGCTCTTGGGAAAAAGGCTGGGTCTAAACTCATCTTT	CALGKKAGSKLIF
TRDV1	NA	TRDJ1	NA	TGTGCTCTTGGGGAACGAGGCAGGGCCAGGGGCAACTACCGGGGGGTGGTGTACACCGATAAACTCATCTTT	CALGERGRARGNYRGVVYTDKLIF
TRDV1	NA	TRDJ1	few	TGTGCTCTTGGGGAACTGGAACCACTTCGGGGGGCCGATAAACTCATCTTT	CALGELEPLRGADKLIF
TRDV2	NA	TRDJ1	medium-sized	TGTGCCTGTGACCCACCCCTTGCGTACACCGATAAACTCATCTTT	CACDPPLAYTDKLIF
TRDV2	TRDD3	TRDJ1	few	TGTGCCTGTGACACCCCGCGGGACTGGGGGATTAACTCGATCGGATCCGATAAACTCATCTTT	CACDTPRDWGINSIGSDKLIF
TRDV1	NA	TRDJ1	NA	TGTGCTCTTGGGGAAACCTACGTAGGCTCCTACACCGATAAACTCATCTTT	CALGETYVGSYTDKLIF
TRDV1	TRDD3	TRDJ1	few	TGTGCTCTTGGGGAACCGGTCCGCTACGGGACCTTTACTGGGGGCTTCACGTACACCGATAAACTCATCTTT	CALGEPVRYGTFTGGFTYTDKLIF
TRDV1	TRDD3	TRDJ1	NA	TGTGCTCTTGGGGAACCCTCATCCTTCCTACTGGGGGATACCCATAAACTCATCTTT	CALGEPSSFLLGDTHKLIF
TRDV1	NA	TRDJ1	NA	TGTGCCCTTGGGGGCCTCCCTTTAGACACCGATAAACTCATCTTT	CALGGLPLDTDKLIF
TRDV1	TRDD3	TRDJ1	NA	TGTGCTCTTGGGGACTGCCTTCCTACGATAGTGAACTGGGGGATACGAGATAAACTCATCTTT	CALGDCLPTIVNWGIRDKLIF
TRDV1	TRDD3	TRDJ1	NA	TGTGCTCTTGGGAGTCCTAGCGGACGCGCTGGGGGATACGCGGGTCCTTTAAAACCCGATAAACTCATCTTT	CALGSPSGRAGGYAGPLKPDKLIF
TRDV1	NA	TRDJ1	NA	TGTGCTCTTGGGGAACTTTGCTACGCCGTGGGGGCACACGATAAACTCATCTTT	CALGELCYAVGAHDKLIF
TRDV1	NA	TRDJ1	NA	TGTGCTCTTGGGGAACGGGGGGGCTACACCGATAAACTCATCTTT	CALGERGGYTDKLIF
TRDV1	NA	TRDJ1	NA	TGTGCTCTTGGGGAACTACGGGGGGTACTACCCTGCACCGATAAACTCATCTTT	CALGELRGVLPCTDKLIF
TRDV1	NA	TRDJ1	few	TGTGCTCTTGGGGATCCAACTTTTGCGGCCCCTGGATACACCGATAAACTCATCTTT	CALGDPTFAAPGYTDKLIF
TRDV1	NA	TRDJ1	NA	TGTGCTCTTGGGGAACTAATGCCTCCGGGGCTCGCCGGCCCTGACTACACCGATAAACTCATCTTT	CALGELMPPGLAGPDYTDKLIF
TRDV1	TRDD3	TRDJ1	few	TGTGCTCTTGGGGAGCCCCCCTCCATCGTACTGGGGGACTCCACCACCGATAAACTCATCTTT	CALGEPPSIVLGDSTTDKLIF
TRDV1	TRDD3	TRDJ1	NA	TGTGCTCTTGGGGAAGGGTTTCCCCACGTACTGGGGTACACCGATAAACTCATCTTT	CALGEGFPHVLGYTDKLIF
TRAV29/DV5	NA	TRDJ1	few	TGTGCAGCAAGTCCCTTGTTCCTATCCATACTGCTGGGGTACACCGATAAACTCATCTTT	CAASPLFLSILLGYTDKLIF
TRDV2	TRDD3	TRDJ1	few	TGTGCCTGTGACCCGCCATTCCCACTGGGGGATACTCTGACCGATAAACTCATCTTT	CACDPPFPLGDTLTDKLIF
TRDV1	TRDD2	TRDJ1	NA	TGTGCTCTTGGGGAACGGCCTTCCTTCGATAAACTCATCTTT	CALGERPSFDKLIF
TRDV1	TRDD3	TRDJ1	few	TGTGCTCTTGGGGACATCCGCTTCGCTGGGGGGGTACACCGTGCGTACACCGATAAACTCATCTTT	CALGDIRFAGGVHRAYTDKLIF
TRDV1	TRDD3	TRDJ1	NA	TGTGCTCTTGGGGAACTCCCTCCTACTCTGGGGGATAAAGGGGGCACCGATAAACTCATCTTT	CALGELPPTLGDKGGTDKLIF
TRDV1	TRDD3	TRDJ1	few	TGTGCTCTTGTCCCCCATTTTCCTTACTGGGGGATACGATCCGATAAACTCATCTTT	CALVPHFPYWGIRSDKLIF
TRDV1	TRDD3	TRDJ1	few	TGTGCTCTTGGGGAAACTCCAACACTGGGGGATACCGATAAACTCATCTTT	CALGETPTLGDTDKLIF
TRDV2	TRDD3	TRDJ1	NA	TGTGCCTGTGACACCGTACGGTACTGGGGGATACGCTGGCTACTTACCGATAAACTCATCTTT	CACDTVRYWGIRWLLTDKLIF
TRDV1	NA	TRDJ1	NA	TGTGCTCTTGGGGAACTACGTTCCGGGGGTTTTTGCGATAAACTCATCTTT	CALGELRSGGFCDKLIF
TRDV1	TRDD3	TRDJ1	NA	TGTGCTCTTGGGGAACGGTCCCGGGGGATACGGGGGTACACCGATAAACTCATCTTT	CALGERSRGIRGYTDKLIF
TRDV2	TRDD3	TRDJ1	NA	TGTGCCTGTGACACCGGGGGGCCCTTCTTGGACTACTGGGGGATACGCGATACCGATAAACTCATCTTT	CACDTGGPFLDYWGIRDTDKLIF
TRDV1	TRDD3	TRDJ1	few	TGTGCTCTTGGGGATCCCGGCCTTCCGGTGCACTCCGTACTGGGGGATACATTGTACACCGATAAACTCATCTTT	CALGDPGLPVHSVLGDTLYTDKLIF
TRDV2	NA	TRDJ1	NA	TGTGCCTGTCCCCTGGGGTCTCGGGTAAACACCGATAAACTCATCTTT	CACPLGSRVNTDKLIF
TRDV1	TRDD3	TRDJ1	NA	TGTGCTCTTGGGGAACTAGGCGGGTGTCCTAATCCGGGGATACGCCGGCCGAGCCCATCGACCACCGATAAACTCATCTTT	CALGELGGCPNPGIRRPSPSTTDKLIF
TRDV1	NA	TRDJ1	few	TGTGCTCTTGGGGAAGTCGGGCTTCCCGGGGCCCACACCGATAAACTCATCTTT	CALGEVGLPGAHTDKLIF
TRDV2	TRDD3	TRDJ1	NA	TGTGCCTGTGACACCGGTCCGTGGTGGGGGATCTTGACCGACAAACTCATCTTT	CACDTGPWWGILTDKLIF
TRDV1	TRDD3	TRDJ1	NA	TGTGCTCTTGGGGGTCTACTGGGGGATACAGTCGGTAAACTCATCTTT	CALGGLLGDTVGKLIF
TRDV1	TRDD3	TRDJ1	few	TGTGCTCTTGGGGAACAAAGCTGGGACTACACGAACTGGGGGCCGGGGACCTGTAAACTCATCTTT	CALGEQSWDYTNWGPGTCKLIF
TRDV1	TRDD3	TRDJ1	NA	TGTGCTCTTGGGGAGATACGTCCCCCCCCACAAGGACTGGGGGATACCGATAAACTCATCTTT	CALGEIRPPPQGLGDTDKLIF
TRDV1	NA	TRDJ1	NA	TGTGCTCTTGGGGTTCGGCGCGGTGCGTACACCGATAAACTCATCTTT	CALGVRRGAYTDKLIF
TRDV1	TRDD3	TRDJ1	few	TGTGCTCTTGGGGCCCCATACCCTCGGGTGGGGGATACGCTGTTCACCGATAAACTCATCTTT	CALGAPYPRVGDTLFTDKLIF
TRDV1	NA	TRDJ1	few	TGTGCTCTTGGGGAACGGAAGGGCGATACGGATACCACCGATAAACTCATCTTT	CALGERKGDTDTTDKLIF
TRDV1	NA	TRDJ1	NA	TGTGCTCTTGGGGAGTCCCATCTGGGCGGATACACCGATAAACTCATCTTT	CALGESHLGGYTDKLIF